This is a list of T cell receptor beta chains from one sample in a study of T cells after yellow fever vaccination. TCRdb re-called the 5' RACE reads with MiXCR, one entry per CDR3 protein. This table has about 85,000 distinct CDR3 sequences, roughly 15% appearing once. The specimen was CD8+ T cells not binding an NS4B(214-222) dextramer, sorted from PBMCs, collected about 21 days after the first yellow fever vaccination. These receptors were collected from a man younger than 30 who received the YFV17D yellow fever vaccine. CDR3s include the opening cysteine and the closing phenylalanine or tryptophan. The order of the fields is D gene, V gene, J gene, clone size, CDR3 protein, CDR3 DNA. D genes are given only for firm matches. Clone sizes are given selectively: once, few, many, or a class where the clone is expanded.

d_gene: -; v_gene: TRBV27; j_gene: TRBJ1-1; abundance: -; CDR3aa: CASSLWAGSTEAFF; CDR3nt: TGTGCCAGCAGTTTATGGGCAGGTAGCACTGAAGCTTTCTTT
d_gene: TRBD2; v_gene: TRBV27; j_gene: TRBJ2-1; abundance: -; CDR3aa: CASSRLAGNYNEQFF; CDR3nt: TGTGCCAGCAGTAGGCTAGCGGGGAACTACAATGAGCAGTTCTTC
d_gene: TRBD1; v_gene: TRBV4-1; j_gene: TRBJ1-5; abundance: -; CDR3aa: CASRPYGTGIEQPQHF; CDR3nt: TGCGCCAGCAGGCCCTACGGGACAGGGATCGAGCAGCCCCAGCATTTT
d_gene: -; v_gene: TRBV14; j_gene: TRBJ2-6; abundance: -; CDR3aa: CASSHTGVGANVLTF; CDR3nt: TGTGCCAGCAGCCATACCGGGGTCGGGGCCAACGTCCTGACTTTC
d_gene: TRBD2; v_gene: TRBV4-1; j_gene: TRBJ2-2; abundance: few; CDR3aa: CASSPGAGGPTGELFF; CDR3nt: TGCGCCAGCAGCCCAGGAGCGGGGGGGCCCACCGGGGAGCTGTTTTTT
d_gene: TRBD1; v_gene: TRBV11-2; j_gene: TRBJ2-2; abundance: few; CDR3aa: CASSGPGQGTHTGELFF; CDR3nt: TGTGCCAGCAGCGGGCCGGGACAGGGAACCCACACCGGGGAGCTGTTTTTT
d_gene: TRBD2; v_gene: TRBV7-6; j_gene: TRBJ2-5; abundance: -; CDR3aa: CASTPAGTSGETQYF; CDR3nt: TGTGCCAGCACGCCCGCCGGGACTAGCGGAGAGACCCAGTACTTC
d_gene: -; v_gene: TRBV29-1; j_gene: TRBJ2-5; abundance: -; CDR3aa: CSVEESGWETQYF; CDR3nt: TGCAGCGTTGAAGAGTCAGGGTGGGAGACCCAGTACTTC
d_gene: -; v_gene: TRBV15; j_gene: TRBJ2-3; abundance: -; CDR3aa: CATSRDADTQYF; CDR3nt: TGTGCCACCAGCAGAGATGCAGATACGCAGTATTTT
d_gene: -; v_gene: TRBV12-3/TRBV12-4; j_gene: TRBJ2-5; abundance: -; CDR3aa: CASSSRETQYF; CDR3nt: TGTGCCAGCAGTTCCAGGGAGACCCAGTACTTC
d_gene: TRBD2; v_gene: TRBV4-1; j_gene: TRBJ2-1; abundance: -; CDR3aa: CASSQDSTSGGVNEQFF; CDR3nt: TGCGCCAGCAGCCAAGATTCTACTAGCGGGGGGGTCAATGAGCAGTTCTTC
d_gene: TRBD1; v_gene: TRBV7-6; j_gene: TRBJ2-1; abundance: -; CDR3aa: CASSLATGGGEQFF; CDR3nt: TGTGCCAGCAGCTTAGCCACAGGGGGCGGTGAGCAGTTCTTC
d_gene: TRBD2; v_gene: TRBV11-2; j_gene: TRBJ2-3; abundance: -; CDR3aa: CASIPGGLAGSYTDTQYF; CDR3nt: TGTGCCAGCATCCCCGGGGGACTAGCGGGGTCCTACACAGATACGCAGTATTTT
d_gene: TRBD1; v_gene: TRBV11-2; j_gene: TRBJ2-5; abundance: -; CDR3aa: CASSLATEAGGETQYF; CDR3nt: TGTGCCAGCAGCTTAGCCACTGAGGCAGGGGGAGAGACCCAGTACTTC
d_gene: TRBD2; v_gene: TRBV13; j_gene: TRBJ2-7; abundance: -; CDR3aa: CASSHPGRGSYEQYF; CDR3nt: TGTGCCAGCAGCCACCCCGGGAGGGGGTCCTACGAGCAGTACTTC
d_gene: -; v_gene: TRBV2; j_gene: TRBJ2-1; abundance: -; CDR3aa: CASSGPQTFSYNEQFF; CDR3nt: TGTGCCAGCAGTGGTCCCCAGACATTTTCCTACAATGAGCAGTTCTTC
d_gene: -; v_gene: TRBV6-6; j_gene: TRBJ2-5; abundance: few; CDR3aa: CASSYQPETQYF; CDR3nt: TGTGCCAGCAGTTATCAGCCAGAGACCCAGTACTTC
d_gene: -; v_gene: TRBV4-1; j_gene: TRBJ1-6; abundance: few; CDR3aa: CASSHKKGVDSPLHF; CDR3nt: TGCGCCAGCAGCCACAAAAAGGGGGTTGATTCACCCCTCCACTTT
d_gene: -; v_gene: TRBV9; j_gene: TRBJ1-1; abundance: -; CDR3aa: CASSEDSGYTEAFF; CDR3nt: TGTGCCAGCAGCGAAGACTCGGGGTATACTGAAGCTTTCTTT
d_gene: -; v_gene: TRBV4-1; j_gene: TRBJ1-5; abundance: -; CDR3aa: CASSQDQAGGNQPQHF; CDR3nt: TGCGCCAGCAGCCAAGATCAGGCAGGGGGCAATCAGCCCCAGCATTTT
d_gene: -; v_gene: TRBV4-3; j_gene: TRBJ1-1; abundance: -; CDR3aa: CASSQDLGVDTEAFF; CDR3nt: TGCGCCAGCAGCCAAGATCTAGGGGTTGACACTGAAGCTTTCTTT
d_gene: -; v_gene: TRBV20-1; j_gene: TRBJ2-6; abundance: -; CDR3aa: CSARASGANVLTF; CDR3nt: TGCAGTGCTAGGGCCTCTGGGGCCAACGTCCTGACTTTC
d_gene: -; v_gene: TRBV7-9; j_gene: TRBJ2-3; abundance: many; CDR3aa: CASSLYGDTDTQYF; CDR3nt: TGTGCCAGCAGCTTATACGGGGACACAGATACGCAGTATTTT
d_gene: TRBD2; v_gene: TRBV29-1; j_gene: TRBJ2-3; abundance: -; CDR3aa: CSVDSGGNTDTQYF; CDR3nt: TGCAGCGTTGATAGCGGGGGAAACACAGATACGCAGTATTTT
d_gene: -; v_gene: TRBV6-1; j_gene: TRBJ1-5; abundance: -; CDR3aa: CASSQSTKGQPQHF; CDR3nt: TGTGCCAGCAGTCAATCCACAAAGGGTCAGCCCCAGCATTTT
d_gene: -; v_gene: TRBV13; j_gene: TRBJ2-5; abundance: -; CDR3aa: CASSLSQYQETQYF; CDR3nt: TGTGCCAGCAGCTTAAGTCAGTACCAAGAGACCCAGTACTTC
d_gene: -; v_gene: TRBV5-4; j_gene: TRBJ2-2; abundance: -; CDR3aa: CASSFPDPVTGELFF; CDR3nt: TGTGCCAGCAGCTTCCCGGACCCCGTAACCGGGGAGCTGTTTTTT
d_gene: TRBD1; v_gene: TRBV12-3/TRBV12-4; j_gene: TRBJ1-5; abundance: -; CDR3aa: CASSTGQGLQPQHF; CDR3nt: TGTGCCAGCAGTACGGGACAGGGCCTTCAGCCCCAGCATTTT
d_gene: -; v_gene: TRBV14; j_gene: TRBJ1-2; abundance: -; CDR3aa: CASSQEGRTNYGYTF; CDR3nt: TGTGCCAGCAGCCAAGAAGGCAGAACTAACTATGGCTACACCTTC
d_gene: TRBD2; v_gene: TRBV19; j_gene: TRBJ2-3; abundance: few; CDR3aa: CASSLSLAGGFWNTQYF; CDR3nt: TGTGCCAGTAGCCTATCCCTAGCGGGGGGTTTTTGGAATACGCAGTATTTT
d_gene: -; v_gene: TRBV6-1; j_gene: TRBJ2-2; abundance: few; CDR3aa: CASTLRPLSNTGELFF; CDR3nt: TGTGCCAGCACCCTACGGCCGCTCTCAAACACCGGGGAGCTGTTTTTT
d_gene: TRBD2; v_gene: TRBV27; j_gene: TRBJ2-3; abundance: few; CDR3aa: CASALGLAGVIVTDTQYF; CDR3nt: TGTGCCAGCGCCCTGGGACTAGCGGGGGTTATCGTCACAGATACGCAGTATTTT
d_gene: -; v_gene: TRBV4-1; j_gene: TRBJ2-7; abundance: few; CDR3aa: CASSQDTGFSYEQYF; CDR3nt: TGCGCCAGCAGCCAAGACACGGGGTTCTCCTACGAGCAGTACTTC
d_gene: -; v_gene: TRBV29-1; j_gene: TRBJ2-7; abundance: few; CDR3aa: CSVSGTQVSYEQYF; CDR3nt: TGCAGCGTTTCCGGGACACAAGTTTCATACGAGCAGTACTTC
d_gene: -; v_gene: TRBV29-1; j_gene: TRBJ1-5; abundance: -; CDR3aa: CSVLTGLEQPQHF; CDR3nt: TGCAGCGTCCTCACAGGGTTGGAACAGCCCCAGCATTTT
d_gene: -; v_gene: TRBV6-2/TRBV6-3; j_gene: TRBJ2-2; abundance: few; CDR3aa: CASSPYYLGELFF; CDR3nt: TGTGCCAGCAGTCCCTACTACCTCGGGGAGCTGTTTTTT
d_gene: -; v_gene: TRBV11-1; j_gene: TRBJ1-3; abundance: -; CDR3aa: CASSSPVVGTIAGGNTIYF; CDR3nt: TGTGCCAGCAGCTCCCCGGTGGTGGGGACAATTGCTGGTGGAAACACCATATATTTT
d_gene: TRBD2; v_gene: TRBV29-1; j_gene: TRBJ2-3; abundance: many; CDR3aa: CSVEGILGGEAQYF; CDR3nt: TGCAGCGTTGAAGGCATACTCGGGGGGGAAGCGCAGTATTTT
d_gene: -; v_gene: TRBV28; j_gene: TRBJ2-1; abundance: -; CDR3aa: CASSQAYEQFF; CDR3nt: TGTGCCAGCAGTCAGGCCTATGAGCAGTTCTTC
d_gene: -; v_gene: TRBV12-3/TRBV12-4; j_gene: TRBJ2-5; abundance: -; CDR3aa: CASSLSRGQETQYF; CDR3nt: TGTGCCAGCAGTCTCTCGAGGGGCCAAGAGACCCAGTACTTC
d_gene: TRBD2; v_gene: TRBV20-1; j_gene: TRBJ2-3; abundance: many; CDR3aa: CSARVRGGLVDTQYF; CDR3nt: TGCAGTGCTAGGGTACGGGGGGGCCTTGTAGATACGCAGTATTTT
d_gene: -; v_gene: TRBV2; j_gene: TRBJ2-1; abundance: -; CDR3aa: CASSVWGRNNEQFF; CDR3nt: TGTGCCAGCAGTGTATGGGGGCGAAACAATGAGCAGTTCTTC
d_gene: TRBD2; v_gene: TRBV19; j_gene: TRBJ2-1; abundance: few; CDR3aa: CASSIHPGLAGTNEQFF; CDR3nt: TGTGCCAGTAGTATCCACCCGGGACTAGCGGGGACTAATGAGCAGTTCTTC
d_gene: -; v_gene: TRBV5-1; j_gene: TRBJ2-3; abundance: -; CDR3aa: CASSLGRPLGSTDTQYF; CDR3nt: TGCGCCAGCAGCTTGGGAAGGCCGCTGGGTAGCACAGATACGCAGTATTTT
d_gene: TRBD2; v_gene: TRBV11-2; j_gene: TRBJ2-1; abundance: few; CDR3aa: CASSPGLAGGYEQFF; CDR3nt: TGTGCCAGCAGCCCCGGACTAGCGGGGGGCTATGAGCAGTTCTTC
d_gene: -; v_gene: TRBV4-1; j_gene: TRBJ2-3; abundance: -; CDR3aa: CASSQELSTDTQYF; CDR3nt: TGCGCCAGCAGCCAAGAATTAAGCACAGATACGCAGTATTTT
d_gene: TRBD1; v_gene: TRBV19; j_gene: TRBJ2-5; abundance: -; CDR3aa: CASSRDRGPLQETQYF; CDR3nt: TGTGCCAGTAGCCGCGACAGGGGACCACTACAAGAGACCCAGTACTTC
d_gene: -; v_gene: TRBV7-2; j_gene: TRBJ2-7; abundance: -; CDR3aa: CASSPTAARTYEQYF; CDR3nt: TGTGCCAGCAGCCCGACCGCTGCCCGAACCTACGAGCAGTACTTC
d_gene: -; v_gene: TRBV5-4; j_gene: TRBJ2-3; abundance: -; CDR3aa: CASSKGADTQYF; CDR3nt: TGTGCCAGCAGTAAGGGGGCAGATACGCAGTATTTT